The source of this TCR beta chain is a study of T cells after yellow fever vaccination. Via MiXCR, TCRdb re-called the 5' RACE reads, giving one row per CDR3 protein. The sample shows 400,000 or so distinct CDR3 sequences, 15% to 20% of them seen only once. The CDR3 loop spans 18 amino acids. The ends were cut back, 5 bases at V and 0 bases at J, with 20 bases in the middle. Germline values: CDR1 MGHRA, CDR2 YSYEKL. This sequence originates from a man between 18 and 29 years old who received the YFV17D yellow fever vaccine. The material was PBMCs, obtained before the yellow fever booster vaccination. The rearrangement links TRBV4-1 to TRBJ1-5; D is perhaps TRBD1 (6 bases). The CDR3 region has the DNA TGCGCCAGCAGCTCTATTCCCACTACAGGGTATAGCAATCAGCCCCAGCATTTT. Its translation is CASSSIPTTGYSNQPQHF.